The source of this T cell receptor beta chain is a study of blood T cell repertoires in COVID-19. The germline CDR1 and CDR2 sequences are LNHDA and SQIVND (reference sequence). The CDR3 is 14 residues long. Losses at the gene ends were 6 bases for V and 5 bases for J; bases not matched to a gene: 6. Original processing notes: Amplification with reference gene primers provided the estimates of nucleated cell counts. Clones were sequenced by immunoSEQ multiplex PCR, and TCRdb holds only the in-frame ones, with some missing. V and J calls and clone size are given by that table; D and trimming were obtained from the DNA. The sample records 90,000 to 150,000 clones, 70% to 90% being singletons.

The chain links TRBV19 to TRBJ1-4; TRBD1 matches at 7 bases. The receptor was derived from a woman aged 50 to 60 with active or convalescent COVID-19. Input material: peripheral blood. CDR3 nucleotides: TGTGCCAGTAGACCCGGGACAGAGAATGAAAAACTGTTTTTT. Residues: CASRPGTENEKLFF.